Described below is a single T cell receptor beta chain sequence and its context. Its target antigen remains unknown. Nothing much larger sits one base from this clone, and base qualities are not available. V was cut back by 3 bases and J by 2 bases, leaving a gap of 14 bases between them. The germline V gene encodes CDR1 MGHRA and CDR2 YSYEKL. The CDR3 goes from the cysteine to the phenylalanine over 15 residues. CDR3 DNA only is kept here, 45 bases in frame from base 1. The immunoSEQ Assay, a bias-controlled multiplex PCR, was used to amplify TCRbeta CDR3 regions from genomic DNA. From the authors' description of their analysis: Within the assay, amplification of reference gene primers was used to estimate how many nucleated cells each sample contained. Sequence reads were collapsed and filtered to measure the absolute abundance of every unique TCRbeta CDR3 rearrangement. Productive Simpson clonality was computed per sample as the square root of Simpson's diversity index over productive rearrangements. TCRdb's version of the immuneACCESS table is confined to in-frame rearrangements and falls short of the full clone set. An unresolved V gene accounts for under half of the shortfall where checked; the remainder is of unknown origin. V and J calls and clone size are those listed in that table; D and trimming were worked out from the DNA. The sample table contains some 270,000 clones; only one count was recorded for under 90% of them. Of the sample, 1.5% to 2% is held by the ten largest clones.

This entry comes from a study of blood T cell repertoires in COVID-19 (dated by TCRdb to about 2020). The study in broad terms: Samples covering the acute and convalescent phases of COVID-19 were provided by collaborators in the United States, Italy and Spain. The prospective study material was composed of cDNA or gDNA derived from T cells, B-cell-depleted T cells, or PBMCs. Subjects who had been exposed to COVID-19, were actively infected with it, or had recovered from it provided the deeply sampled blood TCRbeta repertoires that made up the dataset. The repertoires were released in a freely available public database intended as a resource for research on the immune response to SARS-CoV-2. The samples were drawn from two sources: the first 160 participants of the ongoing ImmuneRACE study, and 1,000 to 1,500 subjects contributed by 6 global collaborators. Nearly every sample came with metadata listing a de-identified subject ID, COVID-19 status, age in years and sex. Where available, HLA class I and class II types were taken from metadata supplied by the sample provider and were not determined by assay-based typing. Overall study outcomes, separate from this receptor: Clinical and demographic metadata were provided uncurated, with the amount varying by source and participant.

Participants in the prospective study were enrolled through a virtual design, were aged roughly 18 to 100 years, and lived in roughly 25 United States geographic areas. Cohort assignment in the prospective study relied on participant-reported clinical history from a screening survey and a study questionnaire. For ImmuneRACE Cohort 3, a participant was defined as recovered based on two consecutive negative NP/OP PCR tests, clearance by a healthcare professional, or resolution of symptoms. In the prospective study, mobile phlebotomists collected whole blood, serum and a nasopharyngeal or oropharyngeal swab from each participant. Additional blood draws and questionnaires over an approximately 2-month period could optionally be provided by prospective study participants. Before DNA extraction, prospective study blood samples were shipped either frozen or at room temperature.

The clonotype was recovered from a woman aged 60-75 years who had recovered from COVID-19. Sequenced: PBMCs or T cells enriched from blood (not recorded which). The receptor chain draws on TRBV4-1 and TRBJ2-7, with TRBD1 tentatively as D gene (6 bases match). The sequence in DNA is TGCGCCAGCAGCCAGACAGGAAGAAGCCCCTACGAGCAGTACTTC. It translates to CASSQTGRSPYEQYF.